This T cell receptor beta chain originates from a study of response to subunit inactivated influenza vaccine. Whole-study findings and limits: It was suggested by the authors that few new T cells are recruited by each seasonal influenza vaccination.

TCRdb processed the RT-PCR reads anew with MiXCR; each CDR3 protein has one entry. The sample lists around 190,000 distinct CDR3 sequences; nearly 9.5% were seen once. The CDR3 has 14 amino acids. In germline, CDR1 is SEHNR, CDR2 FQNEAQ (reference sequence). V dropped 5 bases and J dropped 4; count of bases not matched to a gene: 7. Remarks on this clonotype: Its antigen is not known.

This chain joins TRBV7-9 and TRBJ2-7; 8 bases fit TRBD1. The material was non-naive T cells sorted from PBMCs, obtained on the day of vaccination. The receptor's source is a man aged 50 to 60 who received an inactivated influenza vaccine. The DNA for the CDR3 is TGTGCCAGCAGCCCTCAGGACAGGGAGTACGAGCAGTACTTC. It encodes CASSPQDREYEQYF.